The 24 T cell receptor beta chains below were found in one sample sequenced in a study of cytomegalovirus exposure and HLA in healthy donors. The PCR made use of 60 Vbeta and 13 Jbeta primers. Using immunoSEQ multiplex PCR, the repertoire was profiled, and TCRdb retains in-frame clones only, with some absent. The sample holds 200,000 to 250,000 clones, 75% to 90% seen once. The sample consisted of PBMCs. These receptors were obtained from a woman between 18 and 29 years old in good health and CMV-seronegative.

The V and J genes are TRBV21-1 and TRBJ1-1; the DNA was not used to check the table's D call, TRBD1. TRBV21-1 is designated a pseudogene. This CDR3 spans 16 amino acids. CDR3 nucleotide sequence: TGTGCCAGCAGCAAGCCTCCGGGACAGGGCCGTACTGAAGCTTTCTTT. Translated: CASSKPPGQGRTEAFF.

CDR3 sequence: CASSRGTAVQETQYF. In DNA, the CDR3 is TGTGCCAGCAGCCGGGGGACGGCCGTCCAAGAGACCCAGTACTTC. The chain couples TRBV7-3 to TRBJ2-5, with D maybe TRBD2 (6 bases). The CDR3 is made up of 15 amino acids. V dropped 5 bases and J dropped 1 base, with 14 bases sitting between them. CDR1 is SGHTA and CDR2 is FQGTGA in the germline V gene.

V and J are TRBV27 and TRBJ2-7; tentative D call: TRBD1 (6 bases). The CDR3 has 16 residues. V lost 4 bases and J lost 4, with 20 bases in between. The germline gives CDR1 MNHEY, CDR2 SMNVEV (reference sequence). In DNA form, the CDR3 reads TGTGCCAGCAGTTCATACAGGGATCTACCTAGGTACGAGCAGTACTTC. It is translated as CASSSYRDLPRYEQYF.

This CDR3 is CASSFQQRGISTDTQYF. In DNA, the CDR3 is TGTGCCAGCAGCTTCCAGCAGCGGGGTATAAGCACAGATACGCAGTATTTT. The chain couples TRBV7-2 to TRBJ2-3, with TRBD2 matching 7 bases. The CDR3 covers 17 residues. Germline V lookup: CDR1 SGHTA, CDR2 FQGNSA. V was clipped by 3 bases and J by 0 bases; unmatched bases: 9.

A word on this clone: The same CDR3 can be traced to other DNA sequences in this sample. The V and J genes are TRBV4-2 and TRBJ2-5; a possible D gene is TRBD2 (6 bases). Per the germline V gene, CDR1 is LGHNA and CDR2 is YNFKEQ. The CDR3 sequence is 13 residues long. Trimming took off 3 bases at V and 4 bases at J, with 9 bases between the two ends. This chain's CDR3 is CASSQGLGETQYF. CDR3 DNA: TGTGCCAGCAGCCAGGGACTTGGAGAGACCCAGTACTTC.

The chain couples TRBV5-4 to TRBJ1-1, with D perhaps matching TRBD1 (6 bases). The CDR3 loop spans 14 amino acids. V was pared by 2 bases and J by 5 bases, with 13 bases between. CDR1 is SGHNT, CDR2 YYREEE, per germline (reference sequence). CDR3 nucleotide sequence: TGTGCCAGCAGCTTAACAGGGATTGCAACTGAAGCTTTCTTT. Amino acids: CASSLTGIATEAFF.

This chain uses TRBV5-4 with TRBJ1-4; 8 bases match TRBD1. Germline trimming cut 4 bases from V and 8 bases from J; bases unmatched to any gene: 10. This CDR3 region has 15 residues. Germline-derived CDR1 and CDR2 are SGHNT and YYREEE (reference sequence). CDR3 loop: CASSPYRGVREKLFF. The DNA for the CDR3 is TGTGCCAGCAGCCCGTACAGGGGGGTACGCGAAAAACTGTTTTTT. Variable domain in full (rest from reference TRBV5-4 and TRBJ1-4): ETGVTQSPTHLIKTRGQQVTLRCSSQSGHNTVSWYQQALGQGPQFIFQYYREEENGRGNFPPRFSGLQFPNYSSELNVNALELDDSALYLCASSPYRGVREKLFFGSGTQLSVL.

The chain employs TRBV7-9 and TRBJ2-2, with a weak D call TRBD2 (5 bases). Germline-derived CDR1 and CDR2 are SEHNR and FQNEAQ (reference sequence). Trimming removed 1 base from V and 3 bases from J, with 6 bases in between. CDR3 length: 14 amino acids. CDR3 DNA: TGTGCCAGCAGCTTAGGAGGGTACACCGGGGAGCTGTTTTTT. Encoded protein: CASSLGGYTGELFF.

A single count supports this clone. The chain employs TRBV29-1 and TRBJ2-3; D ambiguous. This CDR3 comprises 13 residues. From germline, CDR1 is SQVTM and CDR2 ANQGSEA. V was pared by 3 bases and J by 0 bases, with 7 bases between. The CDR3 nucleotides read TGCAGCGTTGACGCGGCTAGCACAGATACGCAGTATTTT. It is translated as CSVDAASTDTQYF.

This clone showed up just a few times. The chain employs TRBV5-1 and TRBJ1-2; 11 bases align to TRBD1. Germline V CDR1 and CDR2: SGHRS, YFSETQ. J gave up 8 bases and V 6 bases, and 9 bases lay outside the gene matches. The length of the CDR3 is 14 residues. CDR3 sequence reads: CASTPRGQGEGYTF. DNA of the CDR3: TGCGCCAGCACCCCGAGGGGACAGGGGGAAGGCTACACCTTC.

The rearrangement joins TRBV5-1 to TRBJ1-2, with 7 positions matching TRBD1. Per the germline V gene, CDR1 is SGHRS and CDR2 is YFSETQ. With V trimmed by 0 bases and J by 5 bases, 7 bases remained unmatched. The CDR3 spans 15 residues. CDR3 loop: CASSLEVTGSYGYTF. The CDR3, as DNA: TGCGCCAGCAGCTTGGAAGTGACAGGGTCGTATGGCTACACCTTC.

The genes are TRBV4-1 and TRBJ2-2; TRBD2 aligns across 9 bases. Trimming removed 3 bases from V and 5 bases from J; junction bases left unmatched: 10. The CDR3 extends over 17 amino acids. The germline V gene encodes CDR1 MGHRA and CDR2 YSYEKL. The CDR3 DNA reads TGCGCCAGCAGCCACCACCCGGGACTAGCTATTACCGGGGAGCTGTTTTTT. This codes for CASSHHPGLAITGELFF.

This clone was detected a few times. Here the CDR3 reads CASAPGSVETQYF. CDR3 sequence (DNA): TGTGCTAGTGCCCCAGGGTCCGTTGAGACCCAGTACTTC. V is TRBV12-5 and J is TRBJ2-5, with D possibly matching TRBD1 (5 bases). The germline V and J ends were trimmed by 7 bases and 5 bases, with 14 bases remaining between them. The CDR3 has 13 residues. In germline, CDR1 is LGHNT, CDR2 FRNRAP.

The CDR3 loop is CASSLTSGTSDTQYF. CDR3 bases: TGTGCCAGCAGCTTAACTAGCGGGACCTCAGATACGCAGTATTTT. The rearrangement links TRBV7-2 to TRBJ2-3, with 10 bases aligning to TRBD2. V lost 2 bases to trimming and J lost 4 bases; unmatched junction nucleotides: 3. This CDR3 region has 15 residues. Germline lookup yields CDR1 SGHTA and CDR2 FQGNSA.

The CDR3 loop reads CASSPEPQDRRTEAFF. The CDR3 coding sequence is TGTGCCAGCAGCCCGGAACCTCAGGACAGGCGCACTGAAGCTTTCTTT. The rearrangement links TRBV11-3 to TRBJ1-1, with 7 bases matching TRBD1. After removal of 5 bases from V and 4 bases from J, the junction contained 13 bases not matched to a gene. The CDR3 covers 16 residues. Germline CDR1 is SGHNT and CDR2 is YENEEA.

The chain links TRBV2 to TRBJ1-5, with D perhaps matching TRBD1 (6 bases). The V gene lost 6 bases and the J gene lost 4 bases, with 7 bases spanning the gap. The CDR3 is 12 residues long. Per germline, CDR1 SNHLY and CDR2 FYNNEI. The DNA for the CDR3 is TGTGCCAGCAGAGGGGGAAATCAGCCCCAGCATTTT. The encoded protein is CASRGGNQPQHF.

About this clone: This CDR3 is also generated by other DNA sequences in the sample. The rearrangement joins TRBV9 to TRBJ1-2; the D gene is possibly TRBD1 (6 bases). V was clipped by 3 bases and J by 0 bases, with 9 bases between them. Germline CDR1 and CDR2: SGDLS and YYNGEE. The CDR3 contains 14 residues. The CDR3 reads CASSADSANYGYTF. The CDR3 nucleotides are TGTGCCAGCAGCGCGGACAGTGCTAACTATGGCTACACCTTC.

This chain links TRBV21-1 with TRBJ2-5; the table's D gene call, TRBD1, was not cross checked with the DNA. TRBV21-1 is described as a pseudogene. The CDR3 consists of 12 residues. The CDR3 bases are TGTGCCAGCAGCCCCCAGAGGGGGTCGGGTCACTTC. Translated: CASSPQRGSGHF.

CDR3 DNA: TGTGCCAGCAGTTCCCGGGAAAACACTGAAGCTTTCTTT. This sequence encodes CASSSRENTEAFF. The chain couples TRBV6-6 to TRBJ1-1; D is uncertain. Looked up from germline, CDR1 is MNHNY and CDR2 is SVGAGI (reference sequence). The V end was cut by 4 bases, the J end by 2 bases, with 8 bases between. This CDR3 is 13 amino acids long.

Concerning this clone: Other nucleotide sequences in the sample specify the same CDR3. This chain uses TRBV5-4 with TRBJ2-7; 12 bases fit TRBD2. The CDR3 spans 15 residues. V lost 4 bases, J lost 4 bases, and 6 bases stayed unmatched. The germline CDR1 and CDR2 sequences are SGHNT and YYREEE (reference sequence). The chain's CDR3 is CASSERTSGVYEQYF. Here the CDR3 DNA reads TGTGCCAGCAGCGAACGGACTAGCGGGGTGTACGAGCAGTACTTC.

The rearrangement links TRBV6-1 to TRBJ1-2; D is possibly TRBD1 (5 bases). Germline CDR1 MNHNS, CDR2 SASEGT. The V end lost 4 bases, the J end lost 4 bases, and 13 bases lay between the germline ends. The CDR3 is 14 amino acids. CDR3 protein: CASSATREAYGYTF. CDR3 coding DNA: TGTGCCAGCAGTGCTACCAGGGAGGCCTATGGCTACACCTTC.

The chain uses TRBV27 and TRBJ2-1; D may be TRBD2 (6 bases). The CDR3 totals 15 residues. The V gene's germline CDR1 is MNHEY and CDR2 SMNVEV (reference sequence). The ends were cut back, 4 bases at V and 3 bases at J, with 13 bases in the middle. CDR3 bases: TGTGCCAGCAGTTATGAGCGGGCTTTCTACAATGAGCAGTTCTTC. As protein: CASSYERAFYNEQFF.

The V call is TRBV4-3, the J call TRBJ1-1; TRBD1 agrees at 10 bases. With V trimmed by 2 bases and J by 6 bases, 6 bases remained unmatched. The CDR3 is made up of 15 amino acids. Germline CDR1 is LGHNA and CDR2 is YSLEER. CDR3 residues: CASSQKDRGLSEAFF. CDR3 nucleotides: TGCGCCAGCAGCCAAAAGGACAGGGGGTTGTCTGAAGCTTTCTTT.

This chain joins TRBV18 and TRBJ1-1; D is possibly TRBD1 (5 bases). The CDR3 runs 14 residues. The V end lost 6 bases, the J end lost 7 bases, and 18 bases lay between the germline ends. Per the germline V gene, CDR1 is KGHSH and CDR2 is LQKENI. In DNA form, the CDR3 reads TGTGCCAGCTCCCGTTCGGAGGGGAACCTTGAAGCTTTCTTT. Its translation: CASSRSEGNLEAFF.